The entry below gives a single T cell receptor beta chain sequence along with its context. The sample originates from a study of blood T cell repertoires in COVID-19. Looking at the study overall: COVID-19 samples collected from the United States, Italy and Spain covered acute and convalescent phases.

As originally analysed: The authors estimated nucleated cell counts from reference gene primer amplification. Profiled with immunoSEQ multiplex PCR; TCRdb holds only in-frame clones, not every one. That table is the source of V, J and clone size, and D and trimming were worked out from the DNA. The sample has around 320,000 clones, 70% to 90% seen once. The CDR3 has 12 amino acids. CDR1 is SGHAT, CDR2 FQNNGV, per germline. V shed 7 bases and J shed 3 bases, with 6 bases lying between them. This clonotype originated in a human donor in a cohort sampled during active COVID-19. Sequenced sample: peripheral blood. The V and J genes are TRBV11-2 and TRBJ2-2; D call uncertain. The CDR3 DNA follows: TGTGCCAGCAAGCTCGACACCGGGGAGCTGTTTTTT. Protein sequence: CASKLDTGELFF.